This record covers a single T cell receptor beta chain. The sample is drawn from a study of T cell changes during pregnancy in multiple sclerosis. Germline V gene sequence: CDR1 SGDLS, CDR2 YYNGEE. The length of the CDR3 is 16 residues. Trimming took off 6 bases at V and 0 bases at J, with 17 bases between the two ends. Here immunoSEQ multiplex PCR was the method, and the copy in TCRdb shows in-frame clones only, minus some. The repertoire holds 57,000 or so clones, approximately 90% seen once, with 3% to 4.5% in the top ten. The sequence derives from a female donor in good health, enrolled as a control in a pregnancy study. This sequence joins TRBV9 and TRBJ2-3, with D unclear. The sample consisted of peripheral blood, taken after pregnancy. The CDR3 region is CASTISGRTSTDTQYF. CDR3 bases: TGTGCCAGCACTATCTCGGGTAGAACTAGCACAGATACGCAGTATTTT.